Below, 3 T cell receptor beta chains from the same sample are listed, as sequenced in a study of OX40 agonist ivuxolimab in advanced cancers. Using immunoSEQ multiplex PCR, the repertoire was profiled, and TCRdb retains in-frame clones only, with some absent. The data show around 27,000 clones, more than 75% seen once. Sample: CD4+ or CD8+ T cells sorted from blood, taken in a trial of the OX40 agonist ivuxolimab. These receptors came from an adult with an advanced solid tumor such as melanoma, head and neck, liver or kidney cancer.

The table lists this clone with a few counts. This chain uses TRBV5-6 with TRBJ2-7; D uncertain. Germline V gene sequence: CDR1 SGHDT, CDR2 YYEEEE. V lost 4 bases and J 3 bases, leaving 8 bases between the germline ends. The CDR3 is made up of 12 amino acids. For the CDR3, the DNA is TGTGCCAGCAGCCAAGATTACTACGAGCAGTACTTC. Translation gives CASSQDYYEQYF.

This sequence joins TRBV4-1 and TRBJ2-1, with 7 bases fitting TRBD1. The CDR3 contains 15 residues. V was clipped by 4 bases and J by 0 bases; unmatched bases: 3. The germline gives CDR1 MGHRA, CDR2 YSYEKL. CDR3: CASSRGQDSYNEQFF. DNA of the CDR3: TGCGCCAGCAGCCGTGGACAGGACTCCTACAATGAGCAGTTCTTC.

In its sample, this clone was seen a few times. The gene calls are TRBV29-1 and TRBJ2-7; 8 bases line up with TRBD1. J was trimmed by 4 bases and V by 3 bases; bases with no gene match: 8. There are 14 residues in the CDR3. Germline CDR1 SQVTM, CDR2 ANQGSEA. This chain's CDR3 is CSVDGPGGEYEQYF. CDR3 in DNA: TGCAGCGTTGATGGGCCAGGGGGCGAGTACGAGCAGTACTTC.